The source of this T cell receptor beta chain is a study of blood T cells in healthy people across ages (dated by TCRdb to 2013 to 2016). With respect to the entire study: In model experiments, template switching captured about one uniquely barcoded TCR beta cDNA molecule for every two T cells. The donors were split into four age groups: young (average 16 years), middle-aged (roughly 42), aged (approximately 59) and long-lived (more than 80). The study analyzed two additional independent replicas of 1 million unique cDNA reads from the same blood draw for two donors, one aged 18 to 29 and one aged 80 or older. To avoid experimental bias, donors of different ages were randomly spread across the sequencing lanes. To track age-related changes in TCR beta repertoire diversity, the study relied on deep sequencing normalized with unique cDNA molecular identifiers. Beyond this particular receptor, the publication reports: Because the CMV infection status of the donors was unknown, age-related changes in expanded clonotypes may potentially have been confounded. Estimates of total diversity based on one million sequenced T cells were considered lower bounds and underestimates. Observed TCR beta diversity per million T cells fell roughly linearly with age, and a significant reduction was already apparent by age roughly 41. Compared with the aged group, the long-lived group had more naive CD4+ T cells, fewer expanded clones and increased TCR diversity, suggesting age selection. Bulk unsorted PBMC profiling prevented conclusive comparison of naive and antigen-experienced compartments. A strong correlation was found between observed TCR beta diversity and the percentage of naive T cells measured by flow cytometry.

Library construction relied on 5' RACE. The sequencer was an Illumina HiSeq 2500. A second PCR of roughly 7 to 12 cycles was performed with a sample-barcoded 5' primer and a J-beta primer mix. A unique molecular identifier was introduced onto each TCR beta cDNA molecule by a template-switch 5' adaptor carrying 12 random nucleotides. At least 2.5 million CDR3-containing paired-end reads were obtained from each sample. All of the RNA was converted into first-strand cDNA using the Mint cDNA synthesis kit, with a TRBC-specific oligonucleotide serving as the primer. All cDNA was treated with uracil-DNA glycosylase and then went through a first 18-cycle PCR with the universal primers M1SS and BC2_uni_R. For the original study's pipeline: For normalization, 1 million high-quality reads were randomly selected from each sample, with every read carrying a distinct molecular identifier. Instead of being binned into consensus sequences, reads with shared molecular identifiers were discarded. MiTCR, with a Q25 quality threshold and the strictest error-elimination algorithm, was used for CDR3 identification, clonotype clustering and error correction. A nonparametric unseen species model with Euler transformation was used to estimate a lower bound on total TCR beta diversity. TCRdb passed the public sequencing reads through fastp at Q25 and MiXCR, retaining productive beta sequences. Each CDR3 protein gets just one entry, which takes the most common genes and DNA from the rows behind it. The V and J calls reflect TCRdb's pipeline rather than the authors' work. This sample has roughly 730,000 distinct CDR3 sequences in its table, and roughly 50% of those were observed once. Clones ranked in the top ten supply about a quarter of the sample.

The germline V gene yields SGHTA for CDR1 and FQGNSA for CDR2. There are 13 amino acids in the CDR3, from cysteine to phenylalanine inclusive. Just the 39-base CDR3 DNA is kept, in frame starting at base 1. V drops 5 bases and J drops 7 bases, leaving 14 bases in between. The approximately 40 donors, aged 6 to 90 years, were systemically healthy Caucasian individuals from Russia. Each donor gave ten milliliters of peripheral blood, collected into EDTA-treated Vacutainer tubes. Ficoll-Paque density-gradient centrifugation was used to isolate PBMCs, with at least 7 million obtained per sample. Total RNA was extracted from PBMCs with Trizol reagent, with at least 5 micrograms obtained per sample. For every donor, an aliquot of PBMCs went through flow cytometry to measure the percentages of naive CD45RAhigh/CD27high T cells. A word on this clonotype: No antigen is known for it. Base qualities are not recorded, but no much larger clone differs from it by a single base.

The TCR was taken from a man between 40 and 49 years old in good health. The chain was built from TRBV7-2 and TRBJ1-2, and TRBD1 may be the D gene, going by 5 matching bases. Sequenced material: blood. The DNA sequence is given as TGTGCCAGCAGCCTTCCCAGGGTGGGTGGCTACACCTTC. This encodes CASSLPRVGGYTF. Here the CDR3 is joined to the reference TRBV7-2 and TRBJ1-2 genes, and the full variable domain is: GAGVSQSPSNKVTEKGKDVELRCDPISGHTALYWYRQSLGQGLEFLIYFQGNSAPDKSGLPSDRFSAERTGGSVSTLTIQRTQQEDSAVYLCASSLPRVGGYTFGSGTRLTVV.